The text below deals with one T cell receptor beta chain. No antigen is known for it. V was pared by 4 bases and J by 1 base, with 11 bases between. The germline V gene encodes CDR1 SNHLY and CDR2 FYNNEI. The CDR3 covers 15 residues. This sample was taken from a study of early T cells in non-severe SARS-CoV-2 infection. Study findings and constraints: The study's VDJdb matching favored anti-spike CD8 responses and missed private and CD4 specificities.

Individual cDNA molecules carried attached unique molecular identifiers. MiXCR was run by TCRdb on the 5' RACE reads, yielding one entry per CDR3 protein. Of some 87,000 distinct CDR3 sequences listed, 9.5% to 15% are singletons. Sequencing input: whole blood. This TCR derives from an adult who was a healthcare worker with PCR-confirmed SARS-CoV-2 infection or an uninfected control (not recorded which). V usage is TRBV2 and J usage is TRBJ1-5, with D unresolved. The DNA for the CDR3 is TGTGCCAGCAGTGTGGAGGCGCCGAGCAATCAGCCCCAGCATTTT. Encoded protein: CASSVEAPSNQPQHF.